A single sample gave rise to the 20 T cell receptor beta chains below, sequenced in a study of technical replicates of blood from a handful of donors. Assay: immunoSEQ multiplex PCR; the TCRdb copy retains only in-frame clones and omits some. The sample has over 50,000 clones; more than 95% are singletons. The sample was T cells isolated from PBMCs. The receptors were sampled from a human donor in good health.

This chain connects TRBV10-3 to TRBJ1-6, with no clear D. Germline V CDR1 and CDR2: ENHRY, SYGVKD. Trimming removed 3 bases from V and 7 bases from J, with 10 bases in between. The CDR3 is 14 amino acids. The CDR3 DNA sequence: TGTGCCATCAGTGACGCCACTTTAAATTCACCCCTCCACTTT. Amino acids: CAISDATLNSPLHF.

CDR3 DNA sequence: TGCGCCAGCAGCTTGGCGGCAGGGGGGAATGAGCAGTTCTTC. Its protein product is CASSLAAGGNEQFF. The V call is TRBV5-1, the J call TRBJ2-1; possibly TRBD1 for D (7 bases). V was trimmed by 0 bases and J by 7 bases, leaving 11 bases between them. Germline CDR1 reads SGHRS; CDR2 reads YFSETQ. The CDR3 is 14 residues long.

The chain recombines TRBV4-1 with TRBJ2-7; 8 positions match TRBD1. The J segment lost 1 base and the V segment lost 1 base, leaving 0 bases of the junction unmatched. The CDR3 is 14 residues long. In germline, CDR1 is MGHRA, CDR2 YSYEKL. As DNA, the CDR3 is TGCGCCAGCAGCCAAGGGGACAGGTCCTACGAGCAGTACTTC. This translates into CASSQGDRSYEQYF.

The chain is built from TRBV10-3 and TRBJ1-6, with unresolved D. The CDR3 consists of 17 residues. From germline, CDR1 is ENHRY and CDR2 SYGVKD. The V gene lost 0 bases and the J gene lost 0 bases, with 9 bases spanning the gap. CDR3 loop: CAISESRLSSYNSPLHF. For the CDR3, the DNA is TGTGCCATCAGTGAGTCGAGATTAAGCTCCTATAATTCACCCCTCCACTTT.

The rearrangement links TRBV15 to TRBJ1-5, with D unclear. Germline V CDR1 and CDR2: LNHNV, YYDKDF (reference sequence). Trimming shortened V by 1 base and J by 2 bases, and 21 bases separated the two germline ends. The CDR3 is 19 residues long. The CDR3 here is CATSRALQWSIGGNQPQHF. CDR3 coding DNA: TGTGCCACCAGCAGAGCCCTACAGTGGAGTATCGGGGGCAATCAGCCCCAGCATTTT.

This clone has just a few counts. This rearrangement joins TRBV19 to TRBJ1-2; perhaps TRBD1 as D (5 bases). V was cut by 0 bases and J by 8 bases, with 13 bases left in between. Germline values: CDR1 LNHDA, CDR2 SQIVND (reference sequence). This CDR3 spans 14 amino acids. The CDR3: CASSIEGQGKGYTF. The CDR3, as DNA: TGTGCCAGTAGTATAGAGGGTCAGGGCAAAGGCTACACCTTC.

The rearrangement joins TRBV7-8 to TRBJ1-2; D unresolved. The germline V gene has CDR1 SGHVS and CDR2 FQNEAQ. CDR3 length equals 15 residues. V was trimmed by 1 base and J by 7 bases, leaving 16 bases between them. The CDR3 sequence: CASSLGSLIGGGYTF. The DNA for the CDR3 is TGTGCCAGCAGCTTAGGGTCCTTAATCGGCGGTGGCTACACCTTC.

The CDR3 loop is CASTRDTSGYEQYF. The CDR3 nucleotides are TGTGCCAGCACCCGGGACACAAGTGGCTACGAGCAGTACTTC. The chain couples TRBV9 to TRBJ2-7, with D maybe TRBD1 (6 bases). The CDR3 sequence is 14 residues long. Germline CDR1 is SGDLS and CDR2 is YYNGEE. The V and J ends lost 6 bases and 3 bases respectively, with 16 bases between them.

This clone showed up just once. The genes are TRBV28 and TRBJ1-5, with 10 bases matching TRBD1. Germline V gene data show CDR1 as MDHEN and CDR2 as SYDVKM. The CDR3 runs 16 residues. Losses at the gene ends were 1 base for V and 6 bases for J; bases not matched to a gene: 6. This chain's CDR3 is CASSLFGTGVTQPQHF. CDR3 nucleotides: TGTGCCAGCAGTTTATTCGGGACAGGGGTCACTCAGCCCCAGCATTTT.

Only one count was recorded for this clone. This sequence joins TRBV2 and TRBJ2-3; 7 bases align to TRBD2. Germline V CDR1 and CDR2: SNHLY, FYNNEI. This CDR3 has 18 amino acids. V lost 7 bases to trimming and J lost 0 bases; unmatched junction nucleotides: 16. The CDR3 loop reads CASKASGLKGKSTDTQYF. CDR3 nucleotides: TGTGCCAGCAAGGCTAGCGGACTAAAGGGGAAGAGCACAGATACGCAGTATTTT. The variable domain in full, completed from reference TRBV2 and TRBJ2-3, reads EPEVTQTPSHQVTQMGQEVILRCVPISNHLYFYWYRQILGQKVEFLVSFYNNEISEKSEIFDDQFSVERPDGSNFTLKIRSTKLEDSAMYFCASKASGLKGKSTDTQYFGPGTRLTVL.

The genes are TRBV2 and TRBJ1-1, with 8 bases aligning to TRBD1. This CDR3 region has 15 residues. Germline V gene data show CDR1 as SNHLY and CDR2 as FYNNEI. Germline trimming cut 5 bases from V and 2 bases from J; bases unmatched to any gene: 7. The CDR3 loop reads CASSSRTGLNTEAFF. The CDR3 DNA sequence: TGTGCCAGCAGTTCCAGGACAGGGCTAAACACTGAAGCTTTCTTT.

This clone was seen a single time. The chain joins TRBV5-6 to TRBJ2-7; 9 bases are a match to TRBD1. CDR1 is SGHDT, CDR2 YYEEEE, per germline. CDR3 length: 15 residues. The V segment lost 3 bases and the J segment 2 bases; nucleotides outside the gene matches: 6. The CDR3 is CASSSAGTGTYEQYF. The CDR3 DNA follows: TGTGCCAGCAGCTCGGCCGGGACAGGGACCTACGAGCAGTACTTC.

This clone was seen only once. V usage is TRBV7-9 and J usage is TRBJ1-1; maybe TRBD1 (5 bases). Between the trimmed V and J ends, which lost 1 base and 3 bases, there was a span of 12 bases. CDR1 is SEHNR and CDR2 is FQNEAQ in the germline V gene (reference sequence). The CDR3 runs 15 residues. The CDR3 DNA follows: TGTGCCAGCAGCTTAGGGGACGGGGGGGACACTGAAGCTTTCTTT. It encodes CASSLGDGGDTEAFF. The variable domain in full, with the rest retrieved from reference TRBV7-9 and TRBJ1-1, is DTGVSQNPRHKITKRGQNVTFRCDPISEHNRLYWYRQTLGQGPEFLTYFQNEAQLEKSRLLSDRFSAERPKGSFSTLEIQRTEQGDSAMYLCASSLGDGGDTEAFFGQGTRLTVV.

The chain links TRBV10-3 to TRBJ2-1; 8 nucleotides match TRBD2. From germline, CDR1 is ENHRY and CDR2 SYGVKD. V lost 6 bases and J lost 0; bases outside the gene matches: 7. This CDR3 comprises 16 residues. CDR3 sequence (DNA): TGTGCCATCAGGGAGATAAGCGGGAGCTCCTACAATGAGCAGTTCTTC. Translated, it gives CAIREISGSSYNEQFF.

As to this clone: Its ends do not fully match the called genes, so a read error is possible. The V call is TRBV6-6, the J call TRBJ2-5; maybe TRBD1 (5 bases). The CDR3 is made up of 14 amino acids. In germline, CDR1 is MNHNY, CDR2 SVGAGI (reference sequence). CDR3 in amino acids: CASSYNGAQGTQYF. In nucleotides, the CDR3 is TGTGCCAGCAGTTACAATGGGGCCCAAGGGACCCAGTACTTC.

V usage is TRBV28 and J usage is TRBJ1-1, with 7 bases that match TRBD1. Losses at the gene ends were 4 bases for V and 1 base for J; bases not matched to a gene: 6. CDR1 and CDR2 from the germline V gene are MDHEN and SYDVKM. The CDR3 runs to 15 residues. CDR3 in amino acids: CASSYPGTANTEAFF. In nucleotides, the CDR3 is TGTGCCAGCAGTTACCCCGGGACAGCGAACACTGAAGCTTTCTTT.

V is TRBV28 and J is TRBJ2-7, with D possibly being TRBD1 (5 bases). Germline V gene sequence: CDR1 MDHEN, CDR2 SYDVKM. This CDR3 contains 15 residues. Trimming took off 7 bases at V and 3 bases at J, with 19 bases between the two ends. CDR3 bases: TGTGCCAGCACGGTCCGCAGGGCTTTAGTCTACGAGCAGTACTTC. It is translated as CASTVRRALVYEQYF.

The rearrangement links TRBV6-5 to TRBJ2-7, with 7 positions matching TRBD1. J gave up 2 bases and V 4 bases, and 5 bases lay outside the gene matches. Germline loops: CDR1 MNHEY, CDR2 SVGAGI. There are 14 residues in the CDR3. CDR3 nucleotide sequence: TGTGCCAGCAGTTCAGGGGGATCCGCCTACGAGCAGTACTTC. This translates into CASSSGGSAYEQYF.

V gene TRBV2 combines with J gene TRBJ2-2, with D possibly TRBD1 on 6 matching bases. Deletions cut 6 bases from V and 1 base from J, with 9 bases between. The CDR3 runs 14 residues. The germline V gene has CDR1 SNHLY and CDR2 FYNNEI. The CDR3 here is CASRGTRNTGELFF. In DNA, the CDR3 is TGTGCCAGCAGGGGGACAAGGAACACCGGGGAGCTGTTTTTT.

The V and J genes are TRBV29-1 and TRBJ2-1; D perhaps matches TRBD2 (6 bases). The CDR3 covers 15 residues. Trimming took 5 bases from V and 0 from J, leaving 14 bases between them. Per the germline V gene, CDR1 is SQVTM and CDR2 is ANQGSEA. The chain's CDR3 is CSVMEGPPSYNEQFF. CDR3 DNA sequence: TGCAGCGTTATGGAGGGGCCCCCCTCCTACAATGAGCAGTTCTTC.